This T cell receptor beta chain was sequenced for a study of shared clonotypes between healthy human individuals. Subsets obtained from CD4+ cells comprised CD45RA+ naive and CD45RA-negative memory cells. Every subset had its genomic DNA shared out evenly among several immunoSEQ plates. Sequencing used immunoSEQ multiplex PCR; TCRdb keeps in-frame clones, though not all of them. The sample lists roughly 1.5 million clones, approximately 98% occurring once. V lost 4 bases and J lost 0, with 11 bases in between. The germline gives CDR1 SGHRS, CDR2 YFSETQ. The CDR3 loop spans 15 amino acids. General study results and limits: A handful of donors shared around 5.1% of their naive CD4 clonotypes. Genetic and exposure-history diversity was limited by the small donor number.

A remark on this clone: Its target is not known. The same CDR3 is also encoded by other DNA sequences in this sample.

The sample was naive CD4+ T cells sorted from blood. As for subset: CD45RA+ positively selected. The rearrangement joins TRBV5-1 to TRBJ2-1; D assignment may be TRBD1 or TRBD2 (5 bases each). This TCR came from a man aged 25-40 years in good health. The CDR3 here is CASSPAGSSYNEQFF. Written as DNA, the CDR3 is TGCGCCAGCAGCCCAGCAGGGAGCTCCTACAATGAGCAGTTCTTC.